The clone carrying this TCR beta chain was detected a few times. Per the authors' pipeline: Estimation of nucleated cell counts relied on the amplification of reference gene primers. The method was immunoSEQ multiplex PCR; TCRdb's version includes in-frame clones alone and lacks a portion of them. Clonal size and the V and J genes are those of that table, whereas D and trimming came from the DNA. The table lists 140,000 to 150,000 clones, about four fifths of them singletons, with 7% to 10% in the top ten. The sample originates from a study of blood T cell repertoires in COVID-19. Study-wide context: Sites across the United States, Italy and Spain contributed samples from acute and convalescent COVID-19. PBMCs, B-cell-depleted T cells, or T cells were the source of the cDNA or gDNA that made up the material.

The V segment lost 4 bases and the J segment 10 bases; nucleotides outside the gene matches: 10. Germline-derived CDR1 and CDR2 are MGHRA and YSYEKL. This CDR3 contains 14 residues. The sample taken for sequencing was peripheral blood. The chain is built from TRBV4-1 and TRBJ1-1; 9 bases fit TRBD1. The TCR originated in a human donor with acute or convalescent COVID-19. The donor label of this sample is uncertain. Here the CDR3 reads CASSPPGQGRGAFF. CDR3 nucleotides: TGCGCCAGCAGCCCTCCGGGACAGGGACGGGGAGCTTTCTTT.